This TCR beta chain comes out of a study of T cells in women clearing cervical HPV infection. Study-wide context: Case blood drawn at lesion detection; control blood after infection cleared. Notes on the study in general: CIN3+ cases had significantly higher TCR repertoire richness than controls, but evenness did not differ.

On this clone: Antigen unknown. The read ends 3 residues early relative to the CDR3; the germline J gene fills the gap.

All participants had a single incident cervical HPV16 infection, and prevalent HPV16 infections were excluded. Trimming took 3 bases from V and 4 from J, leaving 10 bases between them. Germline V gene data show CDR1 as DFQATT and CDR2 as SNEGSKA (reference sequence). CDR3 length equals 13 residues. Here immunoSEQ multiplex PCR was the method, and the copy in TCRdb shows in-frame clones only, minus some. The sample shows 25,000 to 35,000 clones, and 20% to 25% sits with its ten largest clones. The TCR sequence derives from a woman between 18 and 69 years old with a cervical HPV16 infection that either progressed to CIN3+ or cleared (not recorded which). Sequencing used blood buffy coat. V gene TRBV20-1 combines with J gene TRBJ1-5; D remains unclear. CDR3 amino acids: CSARETGNQPQHF. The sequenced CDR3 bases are TGCAGTGCTAGGGAGACTGGGAATCAGCCC.